This is a list of T cell receptor beta chains from one sample in a study of T cells after yellow fever vaccination. TCRdb re-called the 5' RACE reads through MiXCR, storing one row per CDR3 protein. There are around 340,000 distinct CDR3 sequences in the sample; around an eighth occur only once, and 2.5% to 4% lies in the top ten. The sample consisted of CD4+ T cells sorted from PBMCs, taken 15 days after the yellow fever booster vaccination. The receptor set was obtained from a man aged 18 to 35 who received the YFV17D yellow fever vaccine. The CDR3 runs from the conserved cysteine through the conserved F or W. The D gene is left open where the match is weak. A row's size may be missing; if present it is once, few, many or a size class.

clone_size | d_call | j_call | v_call | cdr3_nt | cdr3_aa
few | NA | TRBJ1-2 | TRBV7-2 | TGTGCCAGCAGCTTACTGTCGGGGCAGGGTGGCTACACCTTC | CASSLLSGQGGYTF
few | NA | TRBJ2-3 | TRBV18 | TGTGCCAGCTCACCCTCTTCGAGCACAGATACGCAGTATTTT | CASSPSSSTDTQYF
many | NA | TRBJ1-2 | TRBV4-3 | TGCGCCAGCAGCCAAGATCGAACGGGACCGTACTATGGCTACACCTTC | CASSQDRTGPYYGYTF
few | NA | TRBJ1-2 | TRBV6-6 | TGTGCCAGCAGTTACTCGAAACCGGGATATGGCTACACCTTC | CASSYSKPGYGYTF
NA | TRBD1 | TRBJ1-5 | TRBV20-1 | TGCAGTGCTAGCACTGGGACAGGGGATCGCAATCAGCCCCAGCATTTT | CSASTGTGDRNQPQHF
few | TRBD2 | TRBJ2-3 | TRBV20-1 | TGCAGTGCTAGAGGAGCGGGGGGGCAGACAGATACGCAGTATTTT | CSARGAGGQTDTQYF
few | NA | TRBJ2-7 | TRBV6-2/TRBV6-3 | TGTGCCAGCAGTTACACGGCCAGCTCCTACGAGCAGTACTTC | CASSYTASSYEQYF
few | NA | TRBJ2-1 | TRBV15 | TGTGCCACCGGGCGGGAAGGGGCCTACAATGAGCAGTTCTTC | CATGREGAYNEQFF
many | NA | TRBJ1-3 | TRBV28 | TGTGCCAGCAGTTTCTTTGGGTTGAGCTCTGGAAACACCATATATTTT | CASSFFGLSSGNTIYF
few | TRBD1 | TRBJ1-2 | TRBV4-2 | TGTGCCAGCAGCCAATCGGACGTGACAGGGAACTATGGCTACACCTTC | CASSQSDVTGNYGYTF
NA | TRBD2 | TRBJ2-1 | TRBV6-2/TRBV6-3 | TGTGCCAGCAACGGGAGGGCCGCGTACAATGAGCAGTTCTTC | CASNGRAAYNEQFF
many | NA | TRBJ1-3 | TRBV7-2 | TGTGCCAGCAGGCTCGAGGGCGACACCATATATTTT | CASRLEGDTIYF
few | NA | TRBJ1-2 | TRBV6-6 | TGTGCCAGCAGCTACGCACGGGGTGGGGCTCGTGGCTACACCTTC | CASSYARGGARGYTF
NA | NA | TRBJ1-1 | TRBV7-2 | TGTGCCAGCAGCCACGGGGCAACTGAAGCTTTCTTT | CASSHGATEAFF
NA | NA | TRBJ1-5 | TRBV28 | TGTGCCAGCAAGACAGGTTCCCAGCCCCAGCATTTT | CASKTGSQPQHF
NA | NA | TRBJ2-1 | TRBV2 | TGTGCCAGCAAAACCATTAGCTCCTACAATGAGCAGTTCTTC | CASKTISSYNEQFF
few | NA | TRBJ2-2 | TRBV7-3 | TGTGCCAGCAGTAACGTGGGGGGCCCCACCGGGGAGCTGTTTTTT | CASSNVGGPTGELFF
many | TRBD1 | TRBJ2-3 | TRBV5-1 | TGCGCCAGCAGCGCCGACAGGGGCCACACAGATACGCAGTATTTT | CASSADRGHTDTQYF
few | NA | TRBJ2-1 | TRBV9 | TGTGCCAGCAGCGTAGAAGGCGGGGGCGGCTACAATGAGCAGTTCTTC | CASSVEGGGGYNEQFF
few | TRBD1 | TRBJ1-1 | TRBV7-9 | TGTGCCAGCAGCTTAGCGGGGACAGGGAAAGCTTTCTTT | CASSLAGTGKAFF
NA | NA | TRBJ1-5 | TRBV20-1 | TGCAGTGCCGGACGGACTATGAGCAATCAGCCCCAGCATTTT | CSAGRTMSNQPQHF
NA | TRBD1 | TRBJ1-2 | TRBV5-5 | TGTGCCAGCAGCTATGGCGGACAGGGGCAGTATGGCTACACCTTC | CASSYGGQGQYGYTF
NA | NA | TRBJ1-2 | TRBV7-8 | TGTGCCAAATCCAGGGGAGACTATGGCTACACCTTC | CAKSRGDYGYTF
few | NA | TRBJ2-6 | TRBV27 | TGTGCCAGCAGTTTAAATCTCCCTGCAGGGGCCAACGTCCTGACTTTC | CASSLNLPAGANVLTF
NA | TRBD2 | TRBJ2-1 | TRBV3-1 | TGTGCCAGCAGCCAAGGCCGAGCGGGGGGAGCGGTCTACAATGAGCAGTTCTTC | CASSQGRAGGAVYNEQFF
NA | TRBD1 | TRBJ1-3 | TRBV18 | TGTGCCAGCTCACCATATCCCGGACAGGGAACTGGAAACACCATATATTTT | CASSPYPGQGTGNTIYF
few | NA | TRBJ2-5 | TRBV7-2 | TGTGCCAGCAGCACACGGACCCTGCGGGAGACCCAGTACTTC | CASSTRTLRETQYF
NA | NA | TRBJ1-1 | TRBV20-1 | TGCAGTCTGTGGGGCTCGGCCACTGAAGCTTTCTTT | CSLWGSATEAFF
few | TRBD1 | TRBJ1-5 | TRBV5-1 | TGCGCCAGCAGCGCGCAGACAGGGGGCAATCAGCCCCAGCATTTT | CASSAQTGGNQPQHF
few | TRBD2 | TRBJ2-1 | TRBV5-5 | TGTGCCAGCAGCTTGGTAGCGGGGTTTAGGAGTGAGCAGTTCTTC | CASSLVAGFRSEQFF
NA | NA | TRBJ2-5 | TRBV5-1 | TGCGCCAGCAGCTTGGAGCGCCCTACTCAAGAGACCCAGTACTTC | CASSLERPTQETQYF
few | NA | TRBJ2-5 | TRBV7-2 | TGTGCCAGCAGCCCTGGGATCTACCAAGAGACCCAGTACTTC | CASSPGIYQETQYF
NA | NA | TRBJ2-3 | TRBV6-4 | TGTGCCAGCAGTGAGGGCAGGTTTACAGATACGCAGTATTTT | CASSEGRFTDTQYF
few | NA | TRBJ2-3 | TRBV19 | TGTGCCAGTAGTATCCCAGGGGACGGGGATACGCAGTATTTT | CASSIPGDGDTQYF
NA | NA | TRBJ2-4 | TRBV18 | TGTGCCAGCTCACCAATCTCGGGTACCCAAAACATTCAGTACTTC | CASSPISGTQNIQYF
NA | NA | TRBJ2-7 | TRBV6-2/TRBV6-3 | TGTGCCAGCAGTTACCTCGATAGATCGGGGCGCGCCTACGAGCAGTACTTC | CASSYLDRSGRAYEQYF
NA | TRBD1 | TRBJ2-2 | TRBV7-7 | TGTGCTAGCAGCACCGACAGGGGAACCGGGGAGCTGTTTTTT | CASSTDRGTGELFF
few | TRBD1 | TRBJ1-1 | TRBV7-9 | TGTGCCAGCAGCTTAGTGACAGGGTTGGCTGAAGCTTTCTTT | CASSLVTGLAEAFF
NA | TRBD1 | TRBJ2-7 | TRBV2 | TGTGCCAGCAGGGGGACAGGCCCGGGCGAGCAGTACTTC | CASRGTGPGEQYF
many | TRBD2 | TRBJ2-5 | TRBV7-3 | TGTGCCAGCAGCCCGACTAGCGGACAAGAGACCCAGTACTTC | CASSPTSGQETQYF
NA | TRBD2 | TRBJ2-3 | TRBV7-9 | TGTGCCAGCAGCTTAGAAGGGACTAGCGGGGTTCCTTTCACAGATACGCAGTATTTT | CASSLEGTSGVPFTDTQYF
NA | NA | TRBJ1-4 | TRBV4-2 | TGTGCCAGCAGCCAAGACCCCCGGAGGAGGCTAAATGAAAAACTGTTTTTT | CASSQDPRRRLNEKLFF
many | NA | TRBJ1-5 | TRBV7-9 | TGTGCCAGCAGCCGGGACGGACTTAGCAATCAGCCCCAGCATTTT | CASSRDGLSNQPQHF
NA | NA | TRBJ2-2 | TRBV10-3 | TGTGCCATCAAGCGGGCACCCGCGAACACCGGGGAGCTGTTTTTT | CAIKRAPANTGELFF